Listed below are T cell receptor beta chains from one sample, sequenced in a study of T-cell reconstitution after alpha-beta-depleted transplantation in children. TCRdb fed the PCR reads into MiXCR, producing one record per CDR3 protein. The profile shows about 300,000 distinct CDR3 sequences, 10% of them singletons. The sequenced sample was PBMCs, obtained before TCRalphabeta/CD19-depleted stem cell transplant. These receptors were obtained from a boy under two years old with acute myeloid leukemia, due to receive a stem cell transplant. The CDR3 runs from the conserved cysteine through the conserved F or W. Each record gives: CDR3 DNA, CDR3 protein, clone size, V gene, D gene, J gene. The D gene is left open where the match is weak. Clone size, where shown, is once, few, many, or a class for clones that have expanded.

TGTGCCACCAGCAGAGATGTAAGGCCTCAAGAGACCCAGTACTTC | CATSRDVRPQETQYF | - | TRBV15 | - | TRBJ2-5
TGTGCCAGCAGCTCGTCAGGCCTCGGCTCCTACGAGCAGTACTTC | CASSSSGLGSYEQYF | - | TRBV5-4 | - | TRBJ2-7
TGCAGTGCTAGCGGCACAGATACGCAGTATTTT | CSASGTDTQYF | many | TRBV20-1 | - | TRBJ2-3
TGCAGTGCTTGGAGACTGCGGGGGGGCCCCTACAATGAGCAGTTCTTC | CSAWRLRGGPYNEQFF | - | TRBV20-1 | TRBD2 | TRBJ2-1
TGCGCCAGCAGCTTGGGAGGCGCCGGCTCCTACGAGCAGTACTTC | CASSLGGAGSYEQYF | many | TRBV5-1 | - | TRBJ2-7
TGTGCCAGCAGCGTAGCGGGGGTGGCAGATACGCAGTATTTT | CASSVAGVADTQYF | many | TRBV9 | - | TRBJ2-3
TGTGCCAGCAGCACAGGACAGGGCGGGGGTCAGCCCCAGCATTTT | CASSTGQGGGQPQHF | many | TRBV7-8 | TRBD1 | TRBJ1-5
TGCAGTGCTAGAGATCGGGGGGGGAGCAGAGATACGCAGTATTTT | CSARDRGGSRDTQYF | - | TRBV20-1 | TRBD2 | TRBJ2-3
TGTGCCAGCAGCTTAGACAGAGGTATGCCCCTCCACTTT | CASSLDRGMPLHF | many | TRBV7-2 | - | TRBJ1-6
TGCAGTGCTAGGGCCATATTAGTCCCCTACAATGAGCAGTTCTTC | CSARAILVPYNEQFF | few | TRBV20-1 | - | TRBJ2-1
TGCAGTGTCCGGACACAAGAGACCCAGTACTTC | CSVRTQETQYF | many | TRBV20-1 | - | TRBJ2-5
TGTGCCAGCAGCGCTGGATCCGGGACCTCGAACACCGGGGAGCTGTTTTTT | CASSAGSGTSNTGELFF | many | TRBV5-5 | - | TRBJ2-2
TGTGCCAGTAGGTCAAGGGCCTCCTACAATGAGCAGTTCTTC | CASRSRASYNEQFF | many | TRBV19 | - | TRBJ2-1
TGCAGCGTTGAAGGCGGGAGTAGCGATGAGCAGTTCTTC | CSVEGGSSDEQFF | many | TRBV29-1 | TRBD2 | TRBJ2-1
TGTGCCACCAGTGACTCCTATCGACTAGGACGGTACAATGAGCAGTTCTTC | CATSDSYRLGRYNEQFF | many | TRBV24-1 | - | TRBJ2-1
TGCGCCAGCAGCCAATTTACAGGGGGGGAGCAGTACTTC | CASSQFTGGEQYF | many | TRBV4-3 | TRBD1 | TRBJ2-7
TGTGCCAGCAGCGGATGGATTGGACAGGGCCATGGCTACACCTTC | CASSGWIGQGHGYTF | many | TRBV9 | TRBD1 | TRBJ1-2
TGTGCCAGCAGTTACCAATATAATCAGCCCCAGCATTTT | CASSYQYNQPQHF | many | TRBV6-5 | - | TRBJ1-5
TGTGCCAGCAGTTTAATGGCTGGAACCTACAATGAGCAGTTCTTC | CASSLMAGTYNEQFF | many | TRBV12-3/TRBV12-4 | - | TRBJ2-1